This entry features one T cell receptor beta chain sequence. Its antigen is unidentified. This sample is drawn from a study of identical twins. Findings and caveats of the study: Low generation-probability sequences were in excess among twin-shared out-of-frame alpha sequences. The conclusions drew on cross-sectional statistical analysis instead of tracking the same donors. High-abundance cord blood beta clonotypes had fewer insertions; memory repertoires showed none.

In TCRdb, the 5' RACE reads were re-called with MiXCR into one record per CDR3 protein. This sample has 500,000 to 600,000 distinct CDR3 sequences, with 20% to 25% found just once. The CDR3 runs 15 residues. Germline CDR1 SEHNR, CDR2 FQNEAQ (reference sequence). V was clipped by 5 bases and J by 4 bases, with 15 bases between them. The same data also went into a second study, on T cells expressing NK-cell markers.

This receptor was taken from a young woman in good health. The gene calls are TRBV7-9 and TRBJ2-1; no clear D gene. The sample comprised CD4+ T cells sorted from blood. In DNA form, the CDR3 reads TGTGCCAGCAGCCAATATTCTACAGCTTACAATGAGCAGTTCTTC. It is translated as CASSQYSTAYNEQFF.